Listed below are T cell receptor beta chains from one sample, sequenced in a study of cytomegalovirus exposure and HLA in healthy donors. Using immunoSEQ multiplex PCR, the repertoire was profiled, and TCRdb retains in-frame clones only, with some absent. The profile shows 100,000 or so clones, roughly three quarters of them singletons. The sequenced sample was PBMCs. Receptor source: a male donor in good health and CMV-seronegative. CDR3s include the opening cysteine and the closing phenylalanine or tryptophan. D genes are given only for firm matches. Clone size, where shown, is once, few, many, or a class for clones that have expanded.

j_call,v_call,clone_size,d_call,cdr3_aa,cdr3_nt
TRBJ2-1,TRBV11-2,.,.,CASSLTRRGGNYNEQFF,TGTGCCAGCAGCTTAACACGAAGGGGGGGGAACTACAATGAGCAGTTCTTC
TRBJ2-7,TRBV19,.,.,CASRLGTMGSYEQYF,TGTGCCAGTAGGCTCGGGACAATGGGGTCCTACGAGCAGTACTTC
TRBJ2-1,TRBV6-1,once,TRBD2,CASDGTSGRSEQFF,TGTGCCAGCGACGGGACTAGCGGGAGGAGTGAGCAGTTCTTC
TRBJ1-1,TRBV5-1,.,TRBD1,CASSSGQGSEAFF,TGCGCCAGCAGCTCCGGACAGGGGTCGGAAGCTTTCTTT
TRBJ2-7,TRBV18,once,TRBD1,CASSPRTGVNEQYF,TGTGCCAGCTCACCACGGACAGGGGTTAACGAGCAGTACTTC
TRBJ2-1,TRBV29-1,.,TRBD2,CSARTSGIHNEQFF,TGCAGCGCCAGGACTAGCGGGATTCACAATGAGCAGTTCTTC
TRBJ2-5,TRBV21-1,few,.,CASSKNPTGGRGETQYF,TGTGCCAGCAGCAAAAACCCCACGGGAGGGCGGGGGGAGACCCAGTACTTC
TRBJ2-2,TRBV19,.,.,CASSPWGGLDTGELFF,TGTGCCAGTAGCCCTTGGGGGGGGCTAGACACCGGGGAGCTGTTTTTT
TRBJ2-2,TRBV28,.,.,CASSLTGRGELFF,TGTGCCAGCAGTTTAACAGGGAGAGGGGAGCTGTTTTTT
TRBJ2-7,TRBV6-4,few,TRBD2,CASSDGAGGQSEQYF,TGTGCCAGCAGTGACGGGGCGGGAGGTCAGAGCGAGCAGTACTTC
TRBJ2-1,TRBV5-6,.,TRBD2,CASSVGRGQQFF,TGTGCCAGCAGCGTGGGGAGGGGACAGCAGTTCTTC
TRBJ1-5,TRBV19,.,TRBD1,CASSGQGGNNQPQHF,TGTGCCAGTAGCGGGCAGGGGGGAAACAATCAGCCCCAGCATTTT
TRBJ2-3,TRBV7-9,.,.,CSSSLVADTQYF,TGTTCCAGCAGCCTAGTAGCGGATACGCAGTATTTT
TRBJ2-5,TRBV27,.,.,CASALGGPGETQYF,TGTGCCAGCGCTCTCGGGGGGCCGGGAGAGACCCAGTACTTC
TRBJ2-5,TRBV2,.,TRBD2,CTSSGTSGISETQYF,TGTACCAGCAGCGGGACTAGCGGGATTTCAGAGACCCAGTACTTC
TRBJ2-4,TRBV5-1,few,.,CASSERHAASKNIQYF,TGCGCCAGCAGCGAGAGACACGCCGCGTCCAAAAACATTCAGTACTTC
TRBJ2-7,TRBV19,.,TRBD1,CASSAGQGIVYEQYF,TGTGCCAGTAGTGCCGGACAGGGAATCGTCTACGAGCAGTACTTC
TRBJ2-7,TRBV28,.,.,CASSLWGDSPYEYF,TGTGCCAGCAGTTTATGGGGGGACTCTCCATACGAGTACTTC
TRBJ2-7,TRBV10-3,.,TRBD2,CAISEDPSGSNEQYF,TGTGCCATCAGTGAAGACCCTAGCGGGAGCAACGAGCAGTACTTC
TRBJ2-2,TRBV27,.,TRBD1,CASSYGTGEWSGELFF,TGTGCCAGCAGTTACGGCACAGGGGAATGGTCCGGGGAGCTGTTTTTT
TRBJ2-3,TRBV13,.,TRBD2,CASSLAPFTSGVTDTQYF,TGTGCCAGCAGCTTAGCCCCTTTTACTAGCGGGGTCACAGATACGCAGTATTTT
TRBJ1-5,TRBV28,.,.,CASSFSARQAYSNQPQHF,TGTGCCAGCAGCTTTTCGGCGAGACAGGCTTATAGCAATCAGCCCCAGCATTTT
TRBJ2-3,TRBV9,.,.,CASSGGAGTYSTDTQYF,TGTGCCAGCAGCGGTGGGGCGGGGACTTACAGCACAGATACGCAGTATTTT
TRBJ2-7,TRBV27,.,.,CASSPQVSSYEQYF,TGTGCCAGCAGTCCCCAGGTGAGCTCCTACGAGCAGTACTTC